The 15 T cell receptor beta chains below come from one sample, sequenced in a study of human T cells and chemical hapten exposure. Blood, whole and unfractionated, served as the source for total RNA extraction. Unique molecular identifiers were attached to individual cDNA molecules within the library. TCRdb re-analysed the reads in MiXCR, keeping a single row per CDR3 protein. The table has 120,000 or so distinct CDR3 sequences, 8.5% seen once. Sequenced input: whole blood. These receptors all stem from a human donor in good health. Some clones in this sample may be carry-over from other donors' samples.

The chain couples TRBV6-2 or TRBV6-3 to TRBJ1-5; D is possibly TRBD1 (5 bases). The CDR3 extends over 14 amino acids. V lost 2 bases to trimming and J lost 4 bases, with 9 bases between them. Per germline, CDR1 MNHEY and CDR2 SVGEGT. The CDR3 DNA reads TGTGCCAGCAGTTACACGACAGAAAATCAGCCCCAGCATTTT. Its translation is CASSYTTENQPQHF.

This clonotype has ten or more counts. V is TRBV5-1 and J is TRBJ2-1; 14 nucleotides match TRBD2. The junction had 5 bases not matched to a gene; V was cut back by 3 bases and J by 9 bases. In germline, CDR1 is SGHRS, CDR2 YFSETQ. The CDR3 is 15 residues long. The CDR3 loop is CASSSPTSGRGEQFF. In nucleotides, the CDR3 is TGCGCCAGCAGCTCCCCGACTAGCGGGAGGGGTGAGCAGTTCTTC.

Points on this clonotype: At one of its ends the junction is not consistent with the germline gene, which may arise from a read error. V usage is TRBV24-1 and J usage is TRBJ2-5, with TRBD2 identical over 11 bases. The CDR3 runs 14 residues. Germline lookup yields CDR1 KGHDR and CDR2 SFDVKD. CDR3 coding DNA: TGTGCCACCGGTGATAGCGGGAGGGAGGAGACCCAGTACTTC. Translation gives CATGDSGREETQYF.

This clonotype came up a few times. The chain carries TRBV30 and TRBJ1-4, with D perhaps TRBD1 (5 bases). The CDR3 extends over 11 amino acids. Trimming pared 1 base from V and 13 bases from J, leaving 10 bases between. Germline V gives CDR1 GTSNPN, CDR2 SVGIG (reference sequence). For the CDR3, the DNA is TGTGCCTGGAGTGGGGGCGGTGGACTGTTTTTT. This translates into CAWSGGGGLFF.

There are a few counts of this clonotype. This chain uses TRBV20-1 with TRBJ2-1, with 9 bases that match TRBD2. The V gene's germline CDR1 is DFQATT and CDR2 SNEGSKA (reference sequence). CDR3 length equals 14 residues. The ends lost 6 bases at V and 6 bases at J; junction bases unmatched: 9. The CDR3 DNA is TGCAGTGCAATTGGGACTAGCCAGTTCAATGAGCAGTTCTTC. Residues: CSAIGTSQFNEQFF.

This clonotype showed up many times. The chain has TRBV6-4 and TRBJ2-6; D remains ambiguous. The germline V gene encodes CDR1 MRHNA and CDR2 SNTAGT. The CDR3 spans 14 residues. V dropped 2 bases and J dropped 4 bases, with 6 bases sitting between them. Here the CDR3 DNA reads TGTGCCAGCAGTGACAGGGCCGGGGCCAACGTCCTGACTTTC. This encodes CASSDRAGANVLTF.

This clonotype was detected many times. This chain connects TRBV6-1 to TRBJ1-2; 7 nucleotides align to TRBD1. J was trimmed by 4 bases and V by 7 bases; bases with no gene match: 6. The CDR3 has 13 amino acids. Germline V gene data show CDR1 as MNHNS and CDR2 as SASEGT. CDR3 DNA sequence: TGTGCCAGCAAAATGACAGGGCCCTATGGCTACACCTTC. Its translation: CASKMTGPYGYTF.

This clonotype has only a few counts. The chain carries TRBV6-1 and TRBJ2-5, with TRBD2 matching 11 bases. V was pared by 3 bases and J by 4 bases, with 4 bases of the junction left unmatched. Germline V gene sequence: CDR1 MNHNS, CDR2 SASEGT. This CDR3 spans 15 amino acids. The CDR3 sequence: CASSDLAGGPETQYF. The CDR3 DNA sequence: TGTGCCAGCAGTGATCTAGCGGGGGGCCCAGAGACCCAGTACTTC.

This clonotype was recorded a few times. J is TRBJ1-1 and V is TRBV12-3 or TRBV12-4; the D is unclear. There are 14 residues in the CDR3. V was cut by 0 bases and J by 7 bases, with 12 bases left in between. The CDR3 spells CASSLAYYSLEAFF. CDR3 bases: TGTGCCAGCAGTTTAGCGTATTACAGCCTTGAAGCTTTCTTT.

In its sample, this clonotype was seen a few times. V is TRBV29-1 and J is TRBJ2-7, with D maybe TRBD2 (6 bases). The germline CDR1 and CDR2 sequences are SQVTM and ANQGSEA. The V end was cut by 7 bases, the J end by 3 bases, with 13 bases between. The CDR3 length is 12 residues. CDR3 in amino acids: CSALEGSYEQYF. CDR3 nucleotides: TGCAGCGCTCTGGAGGGTAGCTACGAGCAGTACTTC.

A few counts support this clonotype. The chain is built from TRBV15 and TRBJ1-3, with D unresolved. V was pared by 5 bases and J by 7 bases, with 18 bases between. Germline V gene data show CDR1 as LNHNV and CDR2 as YYDKDF (reference sequence). The CDR3 has 15 amino acids. The CDR3 here is CATSVEDPITNTIYF. The CDR3, as DNA: TGTGCCACCAGCGTTGAAGACCCTATTACGAACACCATATATTTT.

Here the CDR3 DNA reads TGTGCCAGCAGTTTAGGAGACAGGGCCGGGGAGCTGTTTTTT. Protein sequence: CASSLGDRAGELFF. The chain combines TRBV12-3 or TRBV12-4 with TRBJ2-2, with 7 nucleotides matching TRBD1. V trimming: 1 base; J trimming: 6 bases; junction bases outside the gene matches: 2. The CDR3 contains 14 residues.

This clonotype came up a few times. V and J are TRBV30 and TRBJ2-2; tentative D call: TRBD1 (5 bases). The germline CDR1 and CDR2 sequences are GTSNPN and SVGIG (reference sequence). This CDR3 region has 12 residues. CDR3 in amino acids: CARTTNTGELFF. In DNA form, the CDR3 reads TGTGCAAGGACAACAAACACCGGGGAGCTGTTTTTT.

This clonotype was recorded many times. This chain links TRBV6-1 with TRBJ1-1, with 10 bases that match TRBD1. The ends lost 5 bases at V and 2 bases at J; junction bases unmatched: 2. CDR3 length equals 14 residues. CDR1 and CDR2 (germline): MNHNS, SASEGT. The CDR3 DNA is TGTGCCAGCAGTATGACAGGGGGCAACACTGAAGCTTTCTTT. It specifies CASSMTGGNTEAFF.

In this sample, this clonotype turned up a few times. As DNA, the CDR3 is TGTGCCAGCAGTTCAGCGGGAGGGCCTCACATCAGTAACTCCGGGGAGCTGTTTTTT. As protein: CASSSAGGPHISNSGELFF. The chain has TRBV2 and TRBJ2-2; 10 bases are a match to TRBD2. The CDR3 has 19 amino acids. Germline-derived CDR1 and CDR2 are SNHLY and FYNNEI. The ends lost 5 bases at V and 6 bases at J; junction bases unmatched: 18.